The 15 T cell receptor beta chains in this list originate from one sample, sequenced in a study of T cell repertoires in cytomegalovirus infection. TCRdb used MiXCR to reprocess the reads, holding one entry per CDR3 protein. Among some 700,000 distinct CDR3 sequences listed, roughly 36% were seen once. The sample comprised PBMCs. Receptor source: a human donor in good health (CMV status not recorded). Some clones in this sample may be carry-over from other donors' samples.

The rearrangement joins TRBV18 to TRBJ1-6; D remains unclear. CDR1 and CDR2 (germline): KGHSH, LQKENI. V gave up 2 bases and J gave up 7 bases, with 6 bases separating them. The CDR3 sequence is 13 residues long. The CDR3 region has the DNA TGTGCCAGCTCACCAGTTGAGAATTCACCCCTCCACTTT. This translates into CASSPVENSPLHF.

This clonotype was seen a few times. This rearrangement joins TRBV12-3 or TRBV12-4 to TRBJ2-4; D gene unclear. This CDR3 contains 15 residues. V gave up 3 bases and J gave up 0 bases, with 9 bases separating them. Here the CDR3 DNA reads TGTGCCAGCAGTTTGGAGACTGCAGCCAAAAACATTCAGTACTTC. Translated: CASSLETAAKNIQYF.

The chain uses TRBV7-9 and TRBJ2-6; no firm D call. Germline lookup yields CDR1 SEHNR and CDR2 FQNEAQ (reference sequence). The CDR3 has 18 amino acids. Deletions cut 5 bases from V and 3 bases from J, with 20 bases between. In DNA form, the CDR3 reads TGTGCCAGCAGCCCCTGGGAACGGCCACCAAGTGGGGCCAACGTCCTGACTTTC. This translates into CASSPWERPPSGANVLTF.

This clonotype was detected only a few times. For the CDR3, the DNA is TGCAGTGCTAGTTATGTCGGGACAGGGTACGAAAAACTGTTTTTT. Amino acids: CSASYVGTGYEKLFF. The chain has TRBV20-1 and TRBJ1-4, with TRBD1 matching 9 bases. From germline, CDR1 is DFQATT and CDR2 SNEGSKA (reference sequence). The CDR3 runs 15 residues. The ends lost 3 bases at V and 8 bases at J; junction bases unmatched: 10.

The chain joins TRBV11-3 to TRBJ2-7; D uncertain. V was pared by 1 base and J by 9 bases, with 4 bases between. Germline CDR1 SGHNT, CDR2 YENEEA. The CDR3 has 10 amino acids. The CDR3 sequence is CASSLGVQYF. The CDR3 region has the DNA TGTGCCAGCAGCTTAGGAGTGCAGTACTTC.

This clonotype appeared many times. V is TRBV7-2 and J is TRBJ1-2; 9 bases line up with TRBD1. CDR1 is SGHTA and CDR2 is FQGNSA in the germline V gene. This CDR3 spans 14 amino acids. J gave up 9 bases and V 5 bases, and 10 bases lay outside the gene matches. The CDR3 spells CASSNRRDRDSYTF. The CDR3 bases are TGTGCCAGCAGCAACCGTCGGGACAGGGATAGCTACACCTTC.

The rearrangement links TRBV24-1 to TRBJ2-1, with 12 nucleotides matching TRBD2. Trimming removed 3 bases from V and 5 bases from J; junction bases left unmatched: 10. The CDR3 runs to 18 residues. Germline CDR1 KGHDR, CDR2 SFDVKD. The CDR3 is CATSDIPSGRARDNEQFF. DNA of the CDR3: TGTGCCACCAGTGATATCCCTAGCGGGAGGGCTCGGGACAATGAGCAGTTCTTC.

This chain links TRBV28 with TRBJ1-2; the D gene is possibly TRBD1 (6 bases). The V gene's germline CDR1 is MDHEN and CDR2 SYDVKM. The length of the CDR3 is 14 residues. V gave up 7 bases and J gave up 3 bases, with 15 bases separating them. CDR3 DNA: TGTGCCAGCAAGTTACAGGGATACGACTATGGCTACACCTTC. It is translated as CASKLQGYDYGYTF.

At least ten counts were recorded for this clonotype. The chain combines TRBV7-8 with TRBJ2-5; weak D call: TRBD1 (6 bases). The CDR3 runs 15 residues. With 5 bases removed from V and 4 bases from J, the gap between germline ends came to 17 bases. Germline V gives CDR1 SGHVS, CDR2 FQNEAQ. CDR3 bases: TGTGCCAGCAGCCGTTCGAACAGGGTCGGAGAGACCCAGTACTTC. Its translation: CASSRSNRVGETQYF.

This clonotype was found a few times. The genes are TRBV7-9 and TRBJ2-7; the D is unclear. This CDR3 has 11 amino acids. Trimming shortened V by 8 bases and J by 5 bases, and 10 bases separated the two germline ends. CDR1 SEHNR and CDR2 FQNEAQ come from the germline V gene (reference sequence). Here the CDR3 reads CASAAGDEQYF. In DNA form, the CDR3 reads TGTGCCAGCGCGGCAGGTGACGAGCAGTACTTC.

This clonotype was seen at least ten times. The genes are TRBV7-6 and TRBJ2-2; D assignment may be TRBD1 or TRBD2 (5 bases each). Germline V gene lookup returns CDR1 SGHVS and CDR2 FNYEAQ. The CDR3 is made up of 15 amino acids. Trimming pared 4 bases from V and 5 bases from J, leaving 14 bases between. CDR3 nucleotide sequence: TGTGCCAGCAGCTCCACCCCCTGGGGGACCGGGGAGCTGTTTTTT. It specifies CASSSTPWGTGELFF.

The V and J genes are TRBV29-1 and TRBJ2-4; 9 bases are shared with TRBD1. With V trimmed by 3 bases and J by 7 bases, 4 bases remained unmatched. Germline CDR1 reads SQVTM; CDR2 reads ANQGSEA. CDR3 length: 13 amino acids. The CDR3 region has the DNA TGCAGCGTTGATTCCGGACAGGGGAACATTCAGTACTTC. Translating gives CSVDSGQGNIQYF.

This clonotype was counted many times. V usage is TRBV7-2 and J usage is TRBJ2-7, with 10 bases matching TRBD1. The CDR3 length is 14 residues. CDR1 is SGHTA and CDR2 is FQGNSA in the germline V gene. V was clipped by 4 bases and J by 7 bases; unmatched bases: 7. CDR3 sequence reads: CASSYLDRGGEQYF. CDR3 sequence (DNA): TGTGCCAGCAGCTACCTGGACAGGGGGGGAGAGCAGTACTTC.

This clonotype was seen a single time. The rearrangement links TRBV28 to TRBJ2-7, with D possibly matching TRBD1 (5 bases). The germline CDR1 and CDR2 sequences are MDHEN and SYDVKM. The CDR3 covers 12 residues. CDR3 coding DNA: TGTGCTAGCTGTATAAGGGGCCACGAGCAGTACTTC. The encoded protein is CASCIRGHEQYF. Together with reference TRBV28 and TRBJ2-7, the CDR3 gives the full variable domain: DVKVTQSSRYLVKRTGEKVFLECVQDMDHENMFWYRQDPGLGLRLIYFSYDVKMKEKGDIPEGYSVSREKKERFSLILESASTNQTSMYLCASCIRGHEQYFGPGTRLTVT.

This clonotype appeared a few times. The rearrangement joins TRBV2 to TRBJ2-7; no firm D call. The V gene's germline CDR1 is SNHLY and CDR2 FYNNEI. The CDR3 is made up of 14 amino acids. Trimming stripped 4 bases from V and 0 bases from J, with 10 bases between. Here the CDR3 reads CASSVQPGSYEQYF. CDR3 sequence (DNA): TGTGCCAGCAGTGTCCAACCAGGCTCCTACGAGCAGTACTTC.